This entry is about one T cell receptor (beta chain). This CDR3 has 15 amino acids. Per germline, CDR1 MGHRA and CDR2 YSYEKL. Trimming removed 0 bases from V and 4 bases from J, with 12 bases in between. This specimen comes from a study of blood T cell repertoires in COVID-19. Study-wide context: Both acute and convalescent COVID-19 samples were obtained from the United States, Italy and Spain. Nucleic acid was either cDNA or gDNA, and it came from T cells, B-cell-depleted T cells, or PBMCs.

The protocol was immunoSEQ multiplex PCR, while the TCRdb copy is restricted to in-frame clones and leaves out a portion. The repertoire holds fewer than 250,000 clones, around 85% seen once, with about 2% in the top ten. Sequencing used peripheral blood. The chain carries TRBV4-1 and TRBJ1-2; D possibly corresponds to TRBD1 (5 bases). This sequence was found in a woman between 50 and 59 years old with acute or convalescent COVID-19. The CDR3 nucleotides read TGCGCCAGCAGCCAAGAGTCAGGGCGGACCTATGGCTACACCTTC. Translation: CASSQESGRTYGYTF.